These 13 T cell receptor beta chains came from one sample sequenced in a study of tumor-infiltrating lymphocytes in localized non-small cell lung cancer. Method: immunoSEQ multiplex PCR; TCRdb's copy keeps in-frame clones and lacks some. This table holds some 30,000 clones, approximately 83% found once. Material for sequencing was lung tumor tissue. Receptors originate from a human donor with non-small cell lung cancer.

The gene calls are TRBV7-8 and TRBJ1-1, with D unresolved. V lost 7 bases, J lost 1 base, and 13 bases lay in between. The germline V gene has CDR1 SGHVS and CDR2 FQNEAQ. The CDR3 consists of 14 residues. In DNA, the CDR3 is TGTGCCAGCATCCCTTTACTTCGGAACACTGAAGCTTTCTTT. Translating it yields CASIPLLRNTEAFF.

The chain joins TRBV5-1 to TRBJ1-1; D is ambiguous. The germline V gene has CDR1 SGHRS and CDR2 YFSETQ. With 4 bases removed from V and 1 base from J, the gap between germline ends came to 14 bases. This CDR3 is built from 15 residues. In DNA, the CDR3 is TGCGCCAGCAGCCCGAGTGTTGGAGGGAACACTGAAGCTTTCTTT. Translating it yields CASSPSVGGNTEAFF.

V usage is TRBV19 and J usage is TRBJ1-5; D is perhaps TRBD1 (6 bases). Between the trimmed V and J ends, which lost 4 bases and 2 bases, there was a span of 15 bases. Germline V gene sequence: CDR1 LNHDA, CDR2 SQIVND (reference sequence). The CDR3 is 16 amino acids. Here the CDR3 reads CASSTEQGIGNQPQHF. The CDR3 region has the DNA TGTGCCAGTAGTACCGAACAGGGTATCGGCAATCAGCCCCAGCATTTT.

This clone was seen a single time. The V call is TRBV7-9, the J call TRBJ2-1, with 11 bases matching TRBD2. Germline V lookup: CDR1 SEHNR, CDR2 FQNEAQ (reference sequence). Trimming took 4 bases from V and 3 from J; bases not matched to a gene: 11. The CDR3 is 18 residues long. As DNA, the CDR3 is TGTGCCAGCAGCTCCAAGCCGGCTAGCGGGGGGATCTACAATGAGCAGTTCTTC. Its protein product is CASSSKPASGGIYNEQFF.

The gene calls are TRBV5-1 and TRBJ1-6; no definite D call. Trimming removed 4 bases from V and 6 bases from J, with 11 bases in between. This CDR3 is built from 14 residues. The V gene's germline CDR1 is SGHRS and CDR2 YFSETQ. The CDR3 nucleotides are TGCGCCAGCAGCCCGATGGACCCTAATTCACCCCTCCACTTT. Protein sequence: CASSPMDPNSPLHF.

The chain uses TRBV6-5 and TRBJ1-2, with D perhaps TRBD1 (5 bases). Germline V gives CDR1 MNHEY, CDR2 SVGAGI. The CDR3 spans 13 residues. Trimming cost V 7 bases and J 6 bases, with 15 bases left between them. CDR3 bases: TGTGCCAGCACCCTCTCGGGGCAGAATGGCTACACCTTC. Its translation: CASTLSGQNGYTF.

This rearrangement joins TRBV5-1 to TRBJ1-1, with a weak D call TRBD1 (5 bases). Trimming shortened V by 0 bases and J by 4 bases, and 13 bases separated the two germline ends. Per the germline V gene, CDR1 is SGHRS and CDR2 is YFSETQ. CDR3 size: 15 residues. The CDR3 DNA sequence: TGCGCCAGCAGCTTGGAAGGGGCGCGCGGCACTGAAGCTTTCTTT. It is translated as CASSLEGARGTEAFF.

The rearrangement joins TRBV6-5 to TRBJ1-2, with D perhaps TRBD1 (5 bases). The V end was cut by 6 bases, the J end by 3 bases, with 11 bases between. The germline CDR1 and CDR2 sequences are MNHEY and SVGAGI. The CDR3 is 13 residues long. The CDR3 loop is CASRKDRDYGYTF. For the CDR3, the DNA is TGTGCCAGCAGAAAAGACAGAGACTATGGCTACACCTTC.

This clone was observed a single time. The CDR3 bases are TGTGCCAGCAGCTTGACCGGGACAAGCCTCTTTGGCTACACCTTC. Protein product: CASSLTGTSLFGYTF. This chain uses TRBV5-6 with TRBJ1-2, with D possibly being TRBD1 (6 bases). Germline loops: CDR1 SGHDT, CDR2 YYEEEE. Trimming cost V 1 base and J 7 bases, with 17 bases left between them. This CDR3 is 15 amino acids long.

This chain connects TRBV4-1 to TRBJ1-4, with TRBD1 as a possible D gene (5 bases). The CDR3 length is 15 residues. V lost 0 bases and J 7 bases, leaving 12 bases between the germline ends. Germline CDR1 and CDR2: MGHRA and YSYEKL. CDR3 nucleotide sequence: TGCGCCAGCAGCCAAGATAGACAGTCGGGTGAAAAACTGTTTTTT. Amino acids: CASSQDRQSGEKLFF.

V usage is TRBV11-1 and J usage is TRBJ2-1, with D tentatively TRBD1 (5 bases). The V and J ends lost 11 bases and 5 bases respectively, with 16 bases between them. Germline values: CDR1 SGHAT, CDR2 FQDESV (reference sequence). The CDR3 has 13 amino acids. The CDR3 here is CASGRPPNNEQFF. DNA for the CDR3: TGTGCCTCAGGGCGGCCGCCAAACAATGAGCAGTTCTTC.

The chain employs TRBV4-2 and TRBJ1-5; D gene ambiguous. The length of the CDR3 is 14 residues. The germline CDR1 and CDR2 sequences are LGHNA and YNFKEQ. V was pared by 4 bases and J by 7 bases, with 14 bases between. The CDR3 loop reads CASSPRSLGQPQHF. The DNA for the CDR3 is TGTGCCAGCAGCCCAAGATCTCTGGGGCAGCCCCAGCATTTT.

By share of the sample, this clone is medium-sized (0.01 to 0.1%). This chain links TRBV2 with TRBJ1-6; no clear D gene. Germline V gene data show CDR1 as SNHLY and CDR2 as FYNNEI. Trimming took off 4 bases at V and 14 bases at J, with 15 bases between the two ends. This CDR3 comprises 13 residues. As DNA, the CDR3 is TGTGCCAGCAGTGGGGAGTCGAGTCAGGCCCTCCACTTT. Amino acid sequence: CASSGESSQALHF.